Below, 2 T cell receptor beta chains from the same sample are listed, as sequenced in a study of long-term antiretroviral therapy in people with HIV. Survey-level resolution applied to immunoSEQ assay v3.0. This table comes from immunoSEQ multiplex PCR, and its TCRdb copy is limited to in-frame clones, with some not included. The sample holds some 10,000 clones, 76% seen once. This material consisted of unsorted PBMCs, taken at the start of antiretroviral therapy, before treatment. Receptors were obtained from a man aged 25-40 years with HIV.

This chain connects TRBV18 to TRBJ2-7; 8 positions agree with TRBD2. CDR1 KGHSH and CDR2 LQKENI come from the germline V gene. This CDR3 contains 15 residues. V was clipped by 3 bases and J by 4 bases; unmatched bases: 8. The CDR3 sequence is CASSPQQRELYEQYF. The CDR3 bases are TGTGCCAGCTCACCGCAACAGCGGGAGCTTTACGAGCAGTACTTC.

The rearrangement joins TRBV4-3 to TRBJ2-4; 9 bases agree with TRBD1. The CDR3 is 15 amino acids. Trimming at V came to 4 bases and at J to 6 bases, leaving 7 bases not matched to a gene. The germline V gene encodes CDR1 LGHNA and CDR2 YSLEER. The CDR3 reads CASSREQGAINIQYF. CDR3 nucleotides: TGCGCCAGCAGCCGCGAACAGGGGGCGATAAACATTCAGTACTTC.